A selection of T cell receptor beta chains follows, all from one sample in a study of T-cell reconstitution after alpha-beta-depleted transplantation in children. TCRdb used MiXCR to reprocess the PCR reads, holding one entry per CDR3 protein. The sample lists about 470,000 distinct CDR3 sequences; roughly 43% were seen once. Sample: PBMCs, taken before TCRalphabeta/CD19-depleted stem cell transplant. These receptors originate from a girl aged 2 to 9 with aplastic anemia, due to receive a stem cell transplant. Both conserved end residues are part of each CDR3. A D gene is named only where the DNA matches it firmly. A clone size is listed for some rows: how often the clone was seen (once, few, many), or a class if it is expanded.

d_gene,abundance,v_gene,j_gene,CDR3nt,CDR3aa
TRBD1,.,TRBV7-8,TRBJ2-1,TGTGCCAGCAGCTTAGCAGGGACAGGGGGCAATGAGCAGTTCTTC,CASSLAGTGGNEQFF
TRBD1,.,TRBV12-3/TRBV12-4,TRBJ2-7,TGTGCCAGCAGCCCAGGGGGCGTAACCTACGAGCAGTACTTC,CASSPGGVTYEQYF
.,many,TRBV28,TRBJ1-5,TGTGCCAGCAGTTCCCTTCTATCCAGCAATCAGCCCCAGCATTTT,CASSSLLSSNQPQHF
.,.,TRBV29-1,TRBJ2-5,TGCAGCGTTTTCCCCCCGGGGGAACAAGAGACCCAGTACTTC,CSVFPPGEQETQYF
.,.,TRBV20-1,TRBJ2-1,TGCAGTGCTAGAGATGACGGGGTTTCCAATGAGCAGTTCTTC,CSARDDGVSNEQFF
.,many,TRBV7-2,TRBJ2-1,TGTGCCAGCAGCTTAGCGGGAGCCAGCCCCACACACAATGAGCAGTTCTTC,CASSLAGASPTHNEQFF
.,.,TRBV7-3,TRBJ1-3,TGTGCCAGCAGCTTCGACAACTCTGGAAACACCATATATTTT,CASSFDNSGNTIYF
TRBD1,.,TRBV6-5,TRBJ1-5,TGTGCCAGCAGTTTGGGACAGGGGGTTGGGCAGCCCCAGCATTTT,CASSLGQGVGQPQHF
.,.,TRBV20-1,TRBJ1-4,TGCAGTGCTAGAGTGCCTCCTTCAGGGGAAAAACTGTTTTTT,CSARVPPSGEKLFF
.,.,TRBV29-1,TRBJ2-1,TGCAGCGACTCGAGTCCTAACAATGTTGAGCAGTTCTTC,CSDSSPNNVEQFF
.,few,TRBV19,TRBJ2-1,TGTGCCAGTAGTATTCTCTCCGGGGTTAATGAGCAGTTCTTC,CASSILSGVNEQFF
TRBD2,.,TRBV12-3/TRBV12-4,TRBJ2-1,TGTGCCAGCCGAGCGGGAGAGTACAATGAGCAGTTCTTC,CASRAGEYNEQFF
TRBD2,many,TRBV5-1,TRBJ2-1,TGCGCCAGCAGCTTCAGGACTAGCGGGGGAAGCTCCTACAATGAGCAGTTCTTC,CASSFRTSGGSSYNEQFF
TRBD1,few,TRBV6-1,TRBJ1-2,TGTGCCACCGGAAGGGGCAGGGGGAGTAGCTATGGCTACACCTTC,CATGRGRGSSYGYTF
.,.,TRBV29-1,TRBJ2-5,TGCAGCGTTCATTGGGGTCTGGGGGAGACCCAGTACTTC,CSVHWGLGETQYF
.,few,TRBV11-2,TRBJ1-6,TGTGCCAGCAGCCCGGCCCAGGCCAGAAGTTTAACCCCTCCATGGTTT,CASSPAQARSLTPPWF
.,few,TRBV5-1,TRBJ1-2,TGCGCCAGCAGCTTGATGACTGCGCTCAACTATGGCTACACCTTC,CASSLMTALNYGYTF
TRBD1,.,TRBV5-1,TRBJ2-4,TGCGCCAGCACCTGGGATAGGACAGGAGAAGCCAAAAACATTCAGTACTTC,CASTWDRTGEAKNIQYF
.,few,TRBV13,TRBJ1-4,TGTGCCAGCAGCCGCAGCGGGCTGAGAAAAGCTAATGAAAAACTGTTTTTT,CASSRSGLRKANEKLFF
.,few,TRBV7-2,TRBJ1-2,TGTGCCAGCAGCTTACAACAGATCTATGGCTACACCTTC,CASSLQQIYGYTF
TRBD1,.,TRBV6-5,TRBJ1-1,TGTGCCAGCAGTTACTTGATTGGGACAGGGTGGGAGACTGAAGCTTTCTTT,CASSYLIGTGWETEAFF
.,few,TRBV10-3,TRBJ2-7,TGTGCCATCAGTGAGTCAGCTTCCCCCGAGCAGTACTTC,CAISESASPEQYF
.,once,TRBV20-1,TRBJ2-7,TGCAGTGCTAGCCCCAGGCGGACAGCAGCCTACGAGCAGTACTTC,CSASPRRTAAYEQYF
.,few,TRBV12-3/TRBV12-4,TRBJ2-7,TGTGCCAGCACCCCTTGGCAGGGATCCTACGAGCAGTACTTC,CASTPWQGSYEQYF
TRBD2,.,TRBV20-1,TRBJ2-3,TGCAGTGCTAGGTTCACTAGCGGGATCACAGATACGCAGTATTTT,CSARFTSGITDTQYF
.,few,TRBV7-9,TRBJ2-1,TGTGCCAGCAGCTTAGAGGCAGGAACCAACAATGAGCAGTTCTTC,CASSLEAGTNNEQFF
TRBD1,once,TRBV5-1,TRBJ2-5,TGCGCCAGCAGCTCGACCGGGACAGGGGGCATTGGGACCCAGTACTTC,CASSSTGTGGIGTQYF
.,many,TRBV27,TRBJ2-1,TGTGCCAGCAGTTTAACGGGGAATGAGCAGTTCTTC,CASSLTGNEQFF
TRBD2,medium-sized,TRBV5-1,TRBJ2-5,TGCGCCAGCAGCTTGGTACTAGCGGGAGGAGAGACCCAGTACTTC,CASSLVLAGGETQYF
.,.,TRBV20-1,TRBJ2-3,TGCAGTGCTCCCCGGGGTGGACTACCTAGCACAGATACGCAGTATTTT,CSAPRGGLPSTDTQYF
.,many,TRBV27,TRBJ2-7,TGTGCCAGCAGTCCAACTACAGGGACCGAGCAGTACTTC,CASSPTTGTEQYF
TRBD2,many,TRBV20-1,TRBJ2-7,TGCAGCTTTCAGAGGGGGGATAGCGGGAGCGAGTACTTC,CSFQRGDSGSEYF
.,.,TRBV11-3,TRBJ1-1,TGTGCCAGCAGCCCAGGAGGGGAATGGTACACTGAAGCTTTCTTT,CASSPGGEWYTEAFF
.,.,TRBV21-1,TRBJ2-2,TGTGCCAGCAGCAAAGAGGATAACACCACCCCAGCGGGAGGCTACACCGGGGAGCTGTTTTTT,CASSKEDNTTPAGGYTGELFF
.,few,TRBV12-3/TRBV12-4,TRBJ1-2,TGTGCCAGCAGCCCGGGGGAATATGGCTACACCTTC,CASSPGEYGYTF
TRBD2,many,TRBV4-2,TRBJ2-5,TGTGCCAGCAGCCAAGAACCTAGCGGTACTAATCAAGAGACCCAGTACTTC,CASSQEPSGTNQETQYF
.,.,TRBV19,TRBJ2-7,TGTGCCAGTAGTATAGATCTCCCCTACGAGCAGTACTTC,CASSIDLPYEQYF
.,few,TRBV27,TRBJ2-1,TGTGCCAGCACCCAATACAATGAGCAGTTCTTC,CASTQYNEQFF
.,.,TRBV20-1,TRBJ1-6,TGCAGTGCTAACCGGGACGAGGATTCACCCCTCCACTTT,CSANRDEDSPLHF
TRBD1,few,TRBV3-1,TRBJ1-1,TGTGCCAGCAGCCAAGTCAGGGGGGTCACTGAAGCTTTCTTT,CASSQVRGVTEAFF
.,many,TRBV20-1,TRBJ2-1,TGCAGTGCCCAACTAGCCCTATCGATTCATGAGCAGTTCTTC,CSAQLALSIHEQFF
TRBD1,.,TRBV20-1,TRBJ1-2,TGCAGTGCTAGAGATGACTGGGACAGAGCCGTCTATGGCTACACCTTC,CSARDDWDRAVYGYTF
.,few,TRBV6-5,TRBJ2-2,TGTGCCAGCAGTTCGGACAGTGCCGTGGAGCTGTTTTTT,CASSSDSAVELFF
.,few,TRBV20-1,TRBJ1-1,TGCAGTGCGTGGGTCCTTCCTGAAGCTTTCTTT,CSAWVLPEAFF
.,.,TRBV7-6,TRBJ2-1,TGTGCCAGCAGCTTAGCAGCGCGGAGCTCCTACAATGAGCAGTTCTTC,CASSLAARSSYNEQFF
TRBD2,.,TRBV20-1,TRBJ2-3,TGCTGTGCTTGGGGGCTCGCTAGCGGGTGGGAAAGGGATACGCAGTATTTT,CCAWGLASGWERDTQYF
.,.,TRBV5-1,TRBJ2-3,TGCGCCAGCAGCTTGGACCAGGGATTAGATACGCAGTATTTT,CASSLDQGLDTQYF
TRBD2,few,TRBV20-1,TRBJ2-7,TGCTGTGCTAGGGGCCCGGGACTAGCGGGGAACTACGAGCAGTACTTC,CCARGPGLAGNYEQYF
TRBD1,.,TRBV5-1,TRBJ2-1,TGCGCCAGCTTCCGGGACAGGGCGCGCAATGAGCAGTTCTTC,CASFRDRARNEQFF
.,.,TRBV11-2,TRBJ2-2,TGTGCCAGCAGCTTAGAGTGGGAGCTGTTTTTT,CASSLEWELFF
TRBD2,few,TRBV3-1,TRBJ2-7,TGTGAGACTAGCGGGAGCTGGTACGAGCAGTACTTC,CETSGSWYEQYF
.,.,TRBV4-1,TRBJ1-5,TGCGCCAGCAGCCGCGCAGCAGGGAATACGGATCAGCCCCAGCATTTT,CASSRAAGNTDQPQHF
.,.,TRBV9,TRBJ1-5,TGTGCCAGCAGCGTGTCAGGGGTTAATCAGCCCCAGCATTTT,CASSVSGVNQPQHF
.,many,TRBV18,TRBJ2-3,TGTGCCAGCAGCCCCGAGGATACGCAGTATTTT,CASSPEDTQYF
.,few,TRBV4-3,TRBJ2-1,TGCGCCAGCAGCCAAGATAGAACCCCCCGGAGGAACAATGAGCAGTTCTTC,CASSQDRTPRRNNEQFF
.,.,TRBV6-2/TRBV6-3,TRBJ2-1,TGTGCCAGCAGTTACTCGGCAGGGAAGTTCGATGAGCAGTTCTTC,CASSYSAGKFDEQFF
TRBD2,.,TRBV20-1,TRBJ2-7,TGCAGTGCTAGAGGGGGCCCGGGAGGCGAGCAGTACTTC,CSARGGPGGEQYF
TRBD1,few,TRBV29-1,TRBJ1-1,TGCAGCGTTGATAACAGGGGGCAATGGACTGAAGCTTTCTTT,CSVDNRGQWTEAFF
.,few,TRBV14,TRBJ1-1,TGTGCCAGCAGCCAAGATCTAAATCAGAAAGCTTTCTTT,CASSQDLNQKAFF
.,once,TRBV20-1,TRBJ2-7,TGCAGTGCTAGCGGGGGCCGTACCTACGAGCAGTACTTC,CSASGGRTYEQYF